This TCR beta chain came from a study of blood T cell repertoires in COVID-19 (dated by TCRdb to the early 2020s). For the wider study: Collaborator samples came from the United States, Italy and Spain and covered acute and convalescent phases of COVID-19. The material from the prospective study consisted of cDNA or gDNA derived from T cells, B-cell-depleted T cells, or PBMCs. Deeply sampled blood TCRbeta repertoires from subjects exposed to, actively infected with, or recovered from COVID-19 were included in the dataset. The repertoires were released in a freely available public database intended as a resource for research on the immune response to SARS-CoV-2. Samples came from the ongoing ImmuneRACE study (first 160 participants) plus 1,254 subjects from 6 global collaborators. Nearly every sample came with metadata listing a de-identified subject ID, COVID-19 status, age in years and sex. Where HLA class I and class II types were available, the types were taken from metadata supplied by the sample provider, not from assay-based typing.

TCRbeta CDR3 regions were amplified from genomic DNA by means of the immunoSEQ Assay, a bias-controlled multiplex PCR. Regarding the original processing steps: The number of nucleated cells in each sample was estimated by amplification of reference gene primers within the assay. To quantify the absolute abundance of each unique TCRbeta CDR3 rearrangement, sequence reads were collapsed and filtered. For each sample, productive Simpson clonality was calculated by taking the square root of Simpson's diversity index across productive rearrangements. In TCRdb, the immuneACCESS table is reduced to in-frame sequences with V and J assigned. These tables do not hold every clone; where another copy was compared, an unresolved V gene accounts for under half, and the others remain unexplained. Clone size and the V and J calls come from that table; the DNA yielded D and trimming. The sample data list 150,000 to 200,000 clones, and 82% of these were observed just once. The ten largest account for over 7.5% of the sample.

Inclusive of the bounding cysteine and phenylalanine, the CDR3 is 17 residues long. Of all the DNA, just the CDR3 is kept, 51 bases in frame from base 1. Trimmed from V: 0 bases; trimmed from J: 0 bases; junction bases lacking a gene match: 6. The germline V gene (reference sequence) specifies LNHNV as CDR1 and YYDKDF as CDR2. The paper's findings and limits, for the study overall: Clinical and demographic metadata were provided uncurated, with the amount varying by source and participant.

Comments on this clone: The antigen this receptor binds is unknown. Per-base quality was not reported, and no clone a single base away is much larger than it.

The collaborating institutions used their own protocols to collect whole blood in K2EDTA tubes. Collaborator samples were shipped for TCRbeta analysis as frozen whole blood, isolated PBMCs, or DNA extracted from either sample type. The source material was peripheral blood. The chain couples TRBV15 to TRBJ2-3; 7 bases in the middle match TRBD1. The TCR was taken from a woman between 65 and 79 years old with acute or convalescent COVID-19. The base sequence is TGTGCCACCAGCAGAGAAAAGGGGGCTCGAAGCACAGATACGCAGTATTTT. Its translation reads: CATSREKGARSTDTQYF.